This T cell receptor beta chain was profiled in a study of blood T cell repertoires in COVID-19. Looking at the study overall: COVID-19 samples collected from the United States, Italy and Spain covered acute and convalescent phases. In each case, the material was cDNA or gDNA derived from T cells, B-cell-depleted T cells, or PBMCs.

This CDR3 has 12 amino acids. The V end lost 5 bases, the J end lost 13 bases, and 15 bases lay between the germline ends. Germline CDR1 and CDR2: SNHLY and FYNNEI. Original data processing: Amplification of reference gene primers was used by the study to estimate nucleated cell counts. Repertoires were generated with immunoSEQ multiplex PCR, while TCRdb's copy carries only in-frame clones and drops some. D and trimming come from the DNA, and the V and J calls and clone size come from that table. The table lists roughly 81,000 clones, roughly four fifths of them singletons. This chain links TRBV2 with TRBJ2-1, with D perhaps matching TRBD1 (6 bases). The sequenced sample consisted of peripheral blood. The TCR sequence derives from a man between 60 and 75 years old with acute or convalescent COVID-19. For the CDR3, the DNA is TGTGCCAGCAGTTTCACAGGGTCCAGCCAGTTCTTC. Amino acid sequence: CASSFTGSSQFF.